These 21 T cell receptor beta chains were all obtained from the same sample, sequenced in a study of cytomegalovirus exposure and HLA in healthy donors. Here immunoSEQ multiplex PCR was the method, and the copy in TCRdb shows in-frame clones only, minus some. The sample has 220,000 or so clones; approximately 88% are singletons. The source material was PBMCs. All receptors derive from a woman in her twenties or thirties in good health and CMV-seropositive.

V is TRBV4-1 and J is TRBJ2-1; 12 bases are a match to TRBD2. Germline CDR1 and CDR2: MGHRA and YSYEKL. CDR3 length equals 17 residues. V gave up 2 bases and J gave up 7 bases; unmatched junction bases: 9. The CDR3 here is CASSQPRTSGIGNEQFF. CDR3 DNA sequence: TGCGCCAGCAGCCAACCCAGGACTAGCGGGATAGGGAATGAGCAGTTCTTC.

The V and J genes are TRBV7-8 and TRBJ1-1, with no clear D. Germline V gene lookup returns CDR1 SGHVS and CDR2 FQNEAQ. The CDR3 spans 15 residues. The V end was cut by 3 bases, the J end by 0 bases, with 11 bases between. Here the CDR3 reads CASSLLKGMNTEAFF. The CDR3 DNA follows: TGTGCCAGCAGCTTGTTAAAGGGAATGAACACTGAAGCTTTCTTT.

The chain employs TRBV14 and TRBJ2-7; D is possibly TRBD1 or TRBD2 (5 bases each). Trimming left V 1 base short and J 3 bases short, with 13 bases between. This CDR3 is 15 amino acids long. Per the germline V gene, CDR1 is SGHDN and CDR2 is FVKESK. The CDR3 DNA reads as TGTGCCAGCAGCCAAGGCGGTTTGGGGGACTACGAGCAGTACTTC. Residues: CASSQGGLGDYEQYF. The full variable domain, with the rest looked up from reference TRBV14 and TRBJ2-7, is EAGVTQFPSHSVIEKGQTVTLRCDPISGHDNLYWYRRVMGKEIKFLLHFVKESKQDESGMPNNRFLAERTGGTYSTLKVQPAELEDSGVYFCASSQGGLGDYEQYFGPGTRLTVT.

The chain uses TRBV11-3 and TRBJ2-1; D unresolved. CDR1 SGHNT and CDR2 YENEEA come from the germline V gene. The CDR3 sequence is 17 residues long. The germline V and J ends were trimmed by 0 bases and 0 bases, with 12 bases remaining between them. CDR3 amino acids: CASSLDQDRSSYNEQFF. The CDR3 bases are TGTGCCAGCAGCTTAGATCAGGACCGTTCCTCCTACAATGAGCAGTTCTTC.

This clone was observed a handful of times. The chain uses TRBV2 and TRBJ1-3; D is unresolved. The CDR3 length is 10 residues. From germline, CDR1 is SNHLY and CDR2 FYNNEI. CDR3 residues: CALSGNTIYF. The CDR3 DNA is TGTGCTCTCTCTGGAAACACCATATATTTT.

V is TRBV18 and J is TRBJ2-7, with D perhaps TRBD1 (5 bases). CDR1 and CDR2 (germline): KGHSH, LQKENI. This CDR3 region has 14 residues. Between the trimmed V and J ends, which lost 5 bases and 2 bases, there was a span of 13 bases. CDR3 nucleotide sequence: TGTGCCAGCTCAGCGGTGGGGCAGACCTACGAGCAGTACTTC. Protein product: CASSAVGQTYEQYF. Drawing the rest from reference TRBV18 and TRBJ2-7, the complete variable domain is NAGVMQNPRHLVRRRGQEARLRCSPMKGHSHVYWYRQLPEEGLKFMVYLQKENIIDESGMPKERFSAEFPKEGPSILRIQQVVRGDSAAYFCASSAVGQTYEQYFGPGTRLTVT.

The chain uses TRBV27 and TRBJ1-1; 7 bases are shared with TRBD1. V was pared by 5 bases and J by 0 bases, with 6 bases of the junction left unmatched. This CDR3 region has 15 residues. Germline CDR1 reads MNHEY; CDR2 reads SMNVEV (reference sequence). DNA for the CDR3: TGTGCCAGCAGTGTACAGGGGAGAATGAACACTGAAGCTTTCTTT. It yields the protein CASSVQGRMNTEAFF.

J is TRBJ1-5 and V is TRBV16; unclear D gene. V shed 5 bases and J shed 0 bases, with 8 bases lying between them. CDR3 length: 14 residues. Germline lookup yields CDR1 KGHSY and CDR2 FQNENV. DNA for the CDR3: TGTGCCAGCAGCGAGAATTATAGCAATCAGCCCCAGCATTTT. Translation: CASSENYSNQPQHF.

This chain links TRBV7-9 with TRBJ1-1, with D unresolved. V was cut by 3 bases and J by 3 bases, with 11 bases left in between. CDR3 length equals 14 residues. Germline V lookup: CDR1 SEHNR, CDR2 FQNEAQ (reference sequence). The CDR3 DNA sequence: TGTGCCAGCAGCTTCACAACAAGAGACACTGAAGCTTTCTTT. As protein: CASSFTTRDTEAFF. The full variable domain, with the rest looked up from reference TRBV7-9 and TRBJ1-1, is DTGVSQNPRHKITKRGQNVTFRCDPISEHNRLYWYRQTLGQGPEFLTYFQNEAQLEKSRLLSDRFSAERPKGSFSTLEIQRTEQGDSAMYLCASSFTTRDTEAFFGQGTRLTVV.

This clone was detected only once. The chain carries TRBV27 and TRBJ1-2, with no clear D. The CDR3 runs to 15 residues. Looked up from germline, CDR1 is MNHEY and CDR2 is SMNVEV (reference sequence). Deletions cut 5 bases from V and 0 bases from J, with 13 bases between. CDR3 nucleotide sequence: TGTGCCAGCAGTCTCACTTGGAAACCTAACTATGGCTACACCTTC. Amino acid sequence: CASSLTWKPNYGYTF.

This chain connects TRBV5-6 to TRBJ1-5; D ambiguous. The V end was cut by 2 bases, the J end by 0 bases, with 12 bases between. In germline, CDR1 is SGHDT, CDR2 YYEEEE. This CDR3 has 16 residues. DNA of the CDR3: TGTGCCAGCAGCTTTGGATACGGGGATAGCAATCAGCCCCAGCATTTT. Amino acid sequence: CASSFGYGDSNQPQHF.

This chain connects TRBV11-2 to TRBJ2-1, with D possibly matching TRBD1 (5 bases). The CDR3 consists of 15 residues. Germline V CDR1 and CDR2: SGHAT, FQNNGV. The ends were cut back, 2 bases at V and 1 base at J, with 9 bases in the middle. DNA of the CDR3: TGTGCCAGCAGCTTAATGGCAGGGTCCTACAATGAGCAGTTCTTC. It specifies CASSLMAGSYNEQFF.

This clone came up once. The J gene is TRBJ1-4, the V gene TRBV7-9, with D possibly being TRBD1 (6 bases). CDR3 length: 12 amino acids. Germline CDR1 and CDR2: SEHNR and FQNEAQ (reference sequence). Trimming took off 5 bases at V and 8 bases at J, with 9 bases between the two ends. In nucleotides, the CDR3 is TGTGCCAGCAGCGAAGGACAGGAAAAACTGTTTTTT. Translating gives CASSEGQEKLFF. Full variable domain (missing parts from reference TRBV7-9 and TRBJ1-4): DTGVSQNPRHKITKRGQNVTFRCDPISEHNRLYWYRQTLGQGPEFLTYFQNEAQLEKSRLLSDRFSAERPKGSFSTLEIQRTEQGDSAMYLCASSEGQEKLFFGSGTQLSVL.

This clone was counted a few times. The chain carries TRBV7-8 and TRBJ2-2; no clear D. Germline V lookup: CDR1 SGHVS, CDR2 FQNEAQ. V shed 3 bases and J shed 7 bases, with 12 bases lying between them. This CDR3 has 14 amino acids. The CDR3 coding sequence is TGTGCCAGCAGCTTTGCACCCTACAGCGGGGAGCTGTTTTTT. This translates into CASSFAPYSGELFF.

The J gene is TRBJ1-2, the V gene TRBV29-1; perhaps TRBD1 as D (6 bases). The CDR3 totals 15 residues. V gave up 4 bases and J gave up 0 bases, with 15 bases separating them. CDR1 SQVTM and CDR2 ANQGSEA come from the germline V gene. CDR3 residues: CSVGGAVKPNYGYTF. CDR3 DNA sequence: TGCAGCGTTGGGGGGGCAGTGAAACCTAACTATGGCTACACCTTC.

This chain uses TRBV9 with TRBJ2-3, with D unresolved. Germline V gene lookup returns CDR1 SGDLS and CDR2 YYNGEE. V was pared by 2 bases and J by 4 bases, with 11 bases between. This CDR3 has 14 amino acids. CDR3 DNA: TGTGCCAGCAGCGTCCGCTCTGTGGCAGATACGCAGTATTTT. Translation gives CASSVRSVADTQYF.

This clone was counted once. V gene TRBV13 combines with J gene TRBJ1-1, with D uncertain. Per the germline V gene, CDR1 is PRHDT and CDR2 is FYEKMQ (reference sequence). CDR3 length equals 15 residues. The V end lost 2 bases, the J end lost 4 bases, and 14 bases lay between the germline ends. This chain's CDR3 is CASSLNGVGSTEAFF. DNA of the CDR3: TGTGCCAGCAGCTTAAATGGGGTAGGGAGCACTGAAGCTTTCTTT.

V is TRBV27 and J is TRBJ2-7; D unresolved. Germline values: CDR1 MNHEY, CDR2 SMNVEV (reference sequence). The CDR3 contains 14 residues. V was clipped by 3 bases and J by 2 bases, with 11 bases between them. The CDR3 is CASSFRPSTYEQYF. The CDR3 nucleotides are TGTGCCAGCAGTTTCCGGCCCTCAACCTACGAGCAGTACTTC.

The chain links TRBV5-6 to TRBJ2-1; 10 bases are shared with TRBD1. With V trimmed by 9 bases and J by 2 bases, 8 bases remained unmatched. CDR3 length: 15 amino acids. From germline, CDR1 is SGHDT and CDR2 YYEEEE. The CDR3 protein is CATSTGTGAYNEQFF. The CDR3 coding sequence is TGTGCCACCAGTACCGGGACAGGGGCCTACAATGAGCAGTTCTTC.

This clone has just one count. The chain uses TRBV4-3 and TRBJ1-1; unclear D gene. V was shortened by 9 bases and J by 5 bases, with 10 bases between the two germline ends. CDR3 length: 11 amino acids. Germline loops: CDR1 LGHNA, CDR2 YSLEER. The CDR3 region has the DNA TGCGCCAGTTGGAGTTGGACTGAAGCTTTCTTT. Amino acid sequence: CASWSWTEAFF.

With regard to this clone: A junction boundary mismatches the germline segment, possibly from a read error. The rearrangement joins TRBV7-7 to TRBJ2-7; D perhaps matches TRBD1 (6 bases). The germline CDR1 and CDR2 sequences are SSHAT and FNYEAQ (reference sequence). CDR3 size: 14 residues. This CDR3 reads CASSSGAGSYEQYF. CDR3 sequence (DNA): TGTGCTAGCAGCTCAGGGGCAGGGTCCTACGAGCAGTACTTC.